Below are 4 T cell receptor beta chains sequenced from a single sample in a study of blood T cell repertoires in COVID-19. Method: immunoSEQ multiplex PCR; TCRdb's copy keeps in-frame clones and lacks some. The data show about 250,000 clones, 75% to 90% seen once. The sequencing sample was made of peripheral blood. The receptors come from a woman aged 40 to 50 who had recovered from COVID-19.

The CDR3 DNA reads as TGTGCCAGCAGCTCGACGGTGGACAGGGGGATCCGCACAGATACGCAGTATTTT. Translating gives CASSSTVDRGIRTDTQYF. This chain links TRBV7-9 with TRBJ2-3; 10 bases line up with TRBD1. Trimming took 4 bases from V and 1 from J; bases not matched to a gene: 11. The CDR3 spans 18 residues. CDR1 SEHNR and CDR2 FQNEAQ come from the germline V gene (reference sequence).

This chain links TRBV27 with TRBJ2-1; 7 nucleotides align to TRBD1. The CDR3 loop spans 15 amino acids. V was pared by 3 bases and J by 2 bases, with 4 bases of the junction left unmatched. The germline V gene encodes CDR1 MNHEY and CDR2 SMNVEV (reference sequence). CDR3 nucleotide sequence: TGTGCCAGCAGTTTGGGGACAGATGCCTACAATGAGCAGTTCTTC. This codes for CASSLGTDAYNEQFF.

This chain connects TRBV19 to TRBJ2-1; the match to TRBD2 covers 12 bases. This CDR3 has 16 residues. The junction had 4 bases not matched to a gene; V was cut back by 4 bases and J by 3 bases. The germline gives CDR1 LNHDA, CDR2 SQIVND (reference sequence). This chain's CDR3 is CASSRLAGGGYNEQFF. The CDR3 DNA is TGTGCCAGTAGTAGGCTAGCGGGGGGGGGCTACAATGAGCAGTTCTTC. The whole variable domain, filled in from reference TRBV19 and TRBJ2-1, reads DGGITQSPKYLFRKEGQNVTLSCEQNLNHDAMYWYRQDPGQGLRLIYYSQIVNDFQKGDIAEGYSVSREKKESFPLTVTSAQKNPTAFYLCASSRLAGGGYNEQFFGPGTRLTVL.

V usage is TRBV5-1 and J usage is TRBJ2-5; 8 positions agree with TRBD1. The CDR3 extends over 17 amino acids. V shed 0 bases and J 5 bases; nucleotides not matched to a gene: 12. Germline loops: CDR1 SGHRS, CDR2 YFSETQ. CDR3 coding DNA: TGCGCCAGCAGCTTGGTCCCCGGACAGGGTTTTTCGGAGACCCAGTACTTC. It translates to CASSLVPGQGFSETQYF.